Below, 27 T cell receptor beta chains from the same sample are listed, as sequenced in a study of early T cells in non-severe SARS-CoV-2 infection. TCRdb redid the calling of the 5' RACE reads with MiXCR, one entry per CDR3 protein. This sample carries approximately 83,000 distinct CDR3 sequences, over 13% of them seen once, and the ten largest clones take roughly 3%. The sequencing input was whole blood. All receptors derive from an adult who was a healthcare worker with PCR-confirmed SARS-CoV-2 infection or an uninfected control (not recorded which).

This clonotype showed up just a few times. The chain employs TRBV6-5 and TRBJ2-2; D unresolved. Germline V gene data show CDR1 as MNHEY and CDR2 as SVGAGI. The CDR3 contains 12 residues. V shed 4 bases and J shed 5 bases, with 5 bases lying between them. The CDR3 region is CASSWRTGELFF. The CDR3 nucleotides are TGTGCCAGCAGTTGGAGAACCGGGGAGCTGTTTTTT.

Many counts were recorded for this clonotype. The CDR3 region has the DNA TGTGCCAGCAGCCCCGCCCACTATGAGCAGTTCTTC. Translated, it gives CASSPAHYEQFF. The chain joins TRBV7-2 to TRBJ2-1; no clear D gene. The germline V gene encodes CDR1 SGHTA and CDR2 FQGNSA. Trimming stripped 5 bases from V and 8 bases from J, with 10 bases between. CDR3 length equals 12 residues.

This clonotype has ten or more counts. The V call is TRBV6-4, the J call TRBJ2-2, with 9 bases that match TRBD1. The germline V gene has CDR1 MRHNA and CDR2 SNTAGT. V was clipped by 0 bases and J by 6 bases; unmatched bases: 5. The CDR3 length is 16 residues. CDR3 sequence reads: CASSDSRTGASGELFF. The CDR3, as DNA: TGTGCCAGCAGTGACTCTAGGACAGGGGCGTCCGGGGAGCTGTTTTTT.

This clonotype showed up just a few times. The chain couples TRBV11-2 to TRBJ1-1; possible D gene TRBD1, 5 bases. CDR3 length: 15 amino acids. The germline gives CDR1 SGHAT, CDR2 FQNNGV. V dropped 2 bases and J dropped 4 bases, with 14 bases sitting between them. The CDR3 sequence is CASSLYQGSGTEAFF. The CDR3 bases are TGTGCCAGCAGCTTATACCAGGGTAGTGGCACTGAAGCTTTCTTT.

This clonotype was seen a handful of times. The chain couples TRBV7-8 to TRBJ2-1, with D maybe TRBD1 (5 bases). This CDR3 contains 16 residues. V lost 6 bases and J 1 base, leaving 16 bases between the germline ends. Germline V gene sequence: CDR1 SGHVS, CDR2 FQNEAQ. The CDR3 protein is CASSNRGLESYNEQFF. The CDR3 region has the DNA TGTGCCAGCAGTAATAGGGGCCTTGAGTCCTACAATGAGCAGTTCTTC.

This clonotype was picked up many times. The gene calls are TRBV14 and TRBJ2-7; a weak D match, TRBD1 (5 bases). This CDR3 has 15 amino acids. Trimming cost V 4 bases and J 2 bases, with 15 bases left between them. The germline V gene has CDR1 SGHDN and CDR2 FVKESK. In DNA form, the CDR3 reads TGTGCCAGCAGCCTTAAACAGGCGAGAACCTACGAGCAGTACTTC. Translation gives CASSLKQARTYEQYF.

This clonotype was observed a handful of times. The V call is TRBV11-2, the J call TRBJ2-1; TRBD2 agrees at 12 bases. V was clipped by 5 bases and J by 10 bases; unmatched bases: 6. The CDR3 is 14 residues long. CDR1 SGHAT and CDR2 FQNNGV come from the germline V gene. CDR3: CASSLGLAGKEQFF. The CDR3 bases are TGTGCCAGCAGCCTAGGACTAGCGGGGAAGGAGCAGTTCTTC.

V gene TRBV12-3 or TRBV12-4 combines with J gene TRBJ1-2; D gene unclear. CDR3 size: 13 residues. Trimming stripped 5 bases from V and 0 bases from J, with 7 bases between. The CDR3 DNA reads TGTGCCAGCAGTGTGGAGGCTAACTATGGCTACACCTTC. This encodes CASSVEANYGYTF.

This clonotype was observed at least ten times. The V gene is TRBV24-1, the J gene TRBJ2-3, with a possible D match to TRBD1 (6 bases). Germline-derived CDR1 and CDR2 are KGHDR and SFDVKD. The CDR3 is 15 amino acids. V lost 5 bases and J 2 bases, leaving 13 bases between the germline ends. The CDR3 DNA reads TGTGCCACCAGTGTGGACCGGGACACCACAGATACGCAGTATTTT. It specifies CATSVDRDTTDTQYF.

In this sample, this clonotype turned up a few times. The chain uses TRBV2 and TRBJ2-3; possibly TRBD2 for D (5 bases). Per the germline V gene, CDR1 is SNHLY and CDR2 is FYNNEI. The CDR3 runs 15 residues. The germline V and J ends were trimmed by 5 bases and 3 bases, with 15 bases remaining between them. The CDR3 DNA is TGTGCCAGCAGTCGCCGCCCCGGAGGTACAGATACGCAGTATTTT. Translated: CASSRRPGGTDTQYF.

This clonotype was counted at least ten times. This chain links TRBV29-1 with TRBJ2-3; D is tentatively TRBD1 or TRBD2 (7 bases each). V lost 4 bases, J lost 4 bases, and 15 bases lay in between. The germline V gene has CDR1 SQVTM and CDR2 ANQGSEA. The CDR3 is made up of 14 amino acids. CDR3 amino acids: CSVATGRGSDTQYF. In DNA form, the CDR3 reads TGCAGCGTTGCGACAGGGAGGGGGTCAGATACGCAGTATTTT.

The chain recombines TRBV21-1 with TRBJ2-7; the D call of TRBD1 is as the table states it, not checked on the DNA. TRBV21-1 is reported as a pseudogene. The CDR3 spans 12 residues. The DNA for the CDR3 is TGTGCTACAGCAGGGGTTAAATACGAGCAGTACTTC. It yields the protein CATAGVKYEQYF.

This clonotype was recorded many times. V is TRBV15 and J is TRBJ2-5; 8 bases are a match to TRBD1. The CDR3 totals 18 residues. Germline V gives CDR1 LNHNV, CDR2 YYDKDF (reference sequence). The junction had 19 bases not matched to a gene; V was cut back by 6 bases and J by 4 bases. The CDR3 loop reads CATRAAGGHYAGGETQYF. CDR3 in DNA: TGTGCCACCAGGGCGGCAGGGGGCCACTACGCCGGAGGAGAGACCCAGTACTTC.

The J gene is TRBJ1-2, the V gene TRBV29-1, with no clear D. Germline CDR1 SQVTM, CDR2 ANQGSEA. The CDR3 consists of 14 residues. Trimming left V 4 bases short and J 4 bases short, with 16 bases between. The CDR3 is CSVVWAGGTYGYTF. CDR3 nucleotide sequence: TGCAGCGTTGTATGGGCAGGCGGTACCTATGGCTACACCTTC.

This clonotype was counted a few times. The chain joins TRBV12-3 or TRBV12-4 to TRBJ1-4; D unresolved. The CDR3 contains 13 residues. V lost 4 bases and J 4 bases, leaving 7 bases between the germline ends. The CDR3 nucleotides read TGTGCCAGCAGTTCCCTCTTTAATGAAAAACTGTTTTTT. This translates into CASSSLFNEKLFF.

This clonotype came up many times. The chain recombines TRBV7-8 with TRBJ1-1, with no clear D. The CDR3 covers 13 residues. Germline V gene lookup returns CDR1 SGHVS and CDR2 FQNEAQ. V was clipped by 5 bases and J by 5 bases, with 12 bases between them. CDR3 coding DNA: TGTGCCAGCAGCCCGCCCGGGTGGACTGAAGCTTTCTTT. Amino acid sequence: CASSPPGWTEAFF.

Many counts were recorded for this clonotype. The chain joins TRBV2 to TRBJ1-4; tentative D call: TRBD1 (6 bases). Germline CDR1 reads SNHLY; CDR2 reads FYNNEI. V was trimmed by 2 bases and J by 2 bases, leaving 15 bases between them. The CDR3 consists of 17 residues. The CDR3 loop reads CASSETRGTGTNEKLFF. CDR3 DNA sequence: TGTGCCAGCAGTGAAACAAGGGGAACAGGGACTAATGAAAAACTGTTTTTT.

The gene calls are TRBV14 and TRBJ1-1, with no clear D. Germline CDR1 reads SGHDN; CDR2 reads FVKESK. V was cut by 0 bases and J by 4 bases, with 9 bases left in between. The CDR3 runs 14 residues. As DNA, the CDR3 is TGTGCCAGCAGCCAAGATGCGGGTCCCACTGAAGCTTTCTTT. Protein: CASSQDAGPTEAFF.

Ten or more counts support this clonotype. The chain employs TRBV11-2 and TRBJ1-6, with D perhaps TRBD1 (5 bases). The CDR3 is 15 residues long. The germline gives CDR1 SGHAT, CDR2 FQNNGV. V shed 6 bases and J shed 7 bases, with 16 bases lying between them. CDR3 in DNA: TGTGCCAGCAGTTCGGTGGGGGGGTTGAATTCACCCCTCCACTTT. As protein: CASSSVGGLNSPLHF.

A few counts support this clonotype. The gene calls are TRBV6-5 and TRBJ2-1; a possible D gene is TRBD2 (5 bases). V gave up 11 bases and J gave up 0 bases, with 14 bases separating them. CDR3 length: 14 residues. Germline assignment: CDR1 MNHEY and CDR2 SVGAGI. CDR3: CAVGGSSSYNEQFF. Here the CDR3 DNA reads TGTGCCGTAGGAGGTTCGAGCTCCTACAATGAGCAGTTCTTC.

This clonotype was seen ten or more times. This sequence joins TRBV3-1 and TRBJ2-3, with 8 nucleotides matching TRBD2. This CDR3 region has 17 residues. Trimming at V came to 2 bases and at J to 4 bases, leaving 11 bases not matched to a gene. Germline-derived CDR1 and CDR2 are LGHDT and YNNKEL (reference sequence). In DNA, the CDR3 is TGTGCCAGCAGCCAACTCCCACGGGCGGGAGGCGCAGATACGCAGTATTTT. Its protein product is CASSQLPRAGGADTQYF.

A word on this clonotype: A much larger clone is a single base away; this may be a read error. The chain uses TRBV3-1 and TRBJ1-5; the D is unclear. Per germline, CDR1 LGHDT and CDR2 YNNKEL (reference sequence). CDR3 size: 12 residues. CDR3 sequence (DNA): TGTGTCAGCAGCCAAGTGGGACAGCCCCAGCATTTT. Encoded protein: CVSSQVGQPQHF.

This clonotype has more than one count but fewer than ten. The chain employs TRBV29-1 and TRBJ1-2, with a weak D call TRBD1 (6 bases). Germline V gene lookup returns CDR1 SQVTM and CDR2 ANQGSEA. This CDR3 has 15 residues. The V gene lost 4 bases and the J gene lost 6 bases, with 21 bases spanning the gap. CDR3 bases: TGCAGCGTTGGGGGGGCCCAGGGATATCGGGATGGCTACACCTTC. The encoded protein is CSVGGAQGYRDGYTF.

This clonotype was counted between two and nine times. The V and J genes are TRBV19 and TRBJ2-4; possible D gene TRBD2, 6 bases. The germline gives CDR1 LNHDA, CDR2 SQIVND (reference sequence). CDR3 size: 17 residues. V was pared by 5 bases and J by 0 bases, with 17 bases between. This CDR3 reads CASSPLGLHLAKNIQYF. The CDR3 nucleotides read TGTGCCAGTAGTCCCCTGGGACTTCACCTAGCCAAAAACATTCAGTACTTC. The full variable domain, completed using reference TRBV19 and TRBJ2-4, is DGGITQSPKYLFRKEGQNVTLSCEQNLNHDAMYWYRQDPGQGLRLIYYSQIVNDFQKGDIAEGYSVSREKKESFPLTVTSAQKNPTAFYLCASSPLGLHLAKNIQYFGAGTRLSVL.

This clonotype was detected ten times or more. The chain combines TRBV15 with TRBJ2-3; no clear D gene. CDR3 length: 13 residues. V dropped 4 bases and J dropped 3 bases, with 8 bases sitting between them. Germline CDR1 and CDR2: LNHNV and YYDKDF (reference sequence). The CDR3 coding sequence is TGTGCCACCAGCAAGAGCCTAACAGATACGCAGTATTTT. Encoded protein: CATSKSLTDTQYF. The whole variable domain, remainder taken from reference TRBV15 and TRBJ2-3, is DAMVIQNPRYQVTQFGKPVTLSCSQTLNHNVMYWYQQKSSQAPKLLFHYYDKDFNNEADTPDNFQSRRPNTSFCFLDIRSPGLGDTAMYLCATSKSLTDTQYFGPGTRLTVL.

This clonotype was counted between two and nine times. This chain connects TRBV29-1 to TRBJ1-4; D call uncertain. Germline CDR1 and CDR2: SQVTM and ANQGSEA. This CDR3 contains 14 residues. V lost 5 bases and J 0 bases, leaving 10 bases between the germline ends. CDR3 bases: TGCAGCGTTAGTGGGCCTACAACTAATGAAAAACTGTTTTTT. It yields the protein CSVSGPTTNEKLFF.

This clonotype occurred a few times. The J gene is TRBJ2-1, the V gene TRBV5-1; D unresolved. V dropped 2 bases and J dropped 6 bases, with 6 bases sitting between them. CDR1 and CDR2 from the germline V gene are SGHRS and YFSETQ. The CDR3 covers 12 residues. The CDR3 is CASSFRLNEQFF. The CDR3 region has the DNA TGCGCCAGCAGCTTCCGCCTCAATGAGCAGTTCTTC.